Below are 7 T cell receptor beta chains sequenced from a single sample in a study of early T cells in non-severe SARS-CoV-2 infection (TCRdb year 2021). The library relied on 5' RACE. Sequencing used a NextSeq 500. TCRdb applied fastp at Q25 and MiXCR to the public reads, then kept only in-frame beta chains. Each CDR3 protein gets just one entry, which takes the most common genes and DNA from the rows behind it. Counted in this sample were about 60,000 distinct CDR3 sequences; about 9.8% of them appeared once. The ten largest clones represent roughly a sixth of the sample. Sequenced: whole blood. The source is an adult who was a healthcare worker with PCR-confirmed SARS-CoV-2 infection or an uninfected control (not recorded which).

This clonotype was seen a few times. The genes are TRBV5-1 and TRBJ2-1; 9 positions agree with TRBD2. Unmatched junction bases numbered 5, after V lost 3 bases and J lost 4 bases. Per the germline V gene, CDR1 is SGHRS and CDR2 is YFSETQ. The CDR3 has 15 amino acids. The CDR3: CASSSGTSLYNEQFF. CDR3 bases: TGCGCCAGCAGCTCCGGGACTAGCCTGTACAATGAGCAGTTCTTC.

This chain uses TRBV7-3 with TRBJ2-4, with 9 bases that match TRBD2. The J segment lost 4 bases and the V segment lost 9 bases, leaving 13 bases of the junction unmatched. CDR3 length: 16 residues. CDR1 and CDR2 from the germline V gene are SGHTA and FQGTGA. CDR3 sequence reads: CARPRGLAKKKNIQYF. The CDR3 nucleotides are TGTGCCAGACCACGCGGACTAGCGAAGAAGAAAAACATTCAGTACTTC.

This clonotype was seen a handful of times. The rearrangement joins TRBV3-1 to TRBJ2-7; 8 bases agree with TRBD2. This CDR3 is built from 15 residues. J gave up 6 bases and V 4 bases, and 11 bases lay outside the gene matches. The germline gives CDR1 LGHDT, CDR2 YNNKEL (reference sequence). CDR3 amino acids: CASSPRGAGVSEQYF. For the CDR3, the DNA is TGTGCCAGCAGCCCCCGGGGAGCGGGAGTTTCCGAGCAGTACTTC.

This clonotype was picked up many times. The J gene is TRBJ2-1, the V gene TRBV11-2; TRBD2 matches 12 bases. The V gene's germline CDR1 is SGHAT and CDR2 FQNNGV. CDR3 size: 15 residues. V lost 1 base to trimming and J lost 10 bases; unmatched junction nucleotides: 5. CDR3 nucleotide sequence: TGTGCCAGCAGCTTAGGCCCTAGCGGGAGGGAAGAGCAGTTCTTC. It yields the protein CASSLGPSGREEQFF.

This clonotype was counted many times. The rearrangement uses TRBV27 and TRBJ2-7; 9 nucleotides align to TRBD2. V dropped 5 bases and J dropped 2; count of bases not matched to a gene: 4. The CDR3 is made up of 14 amino acids. Germline lookup yields CDR1 MNHEY and CDR2 SMNVEV (reference sequence). The DNA of the CDR3 is TGTGCCAGCAGTCCTAGCGGGATCACCTACGAGCAGTACTTC. Residues: CASSPSGITYEQYF.

J is TRBJ2-7 and V is TRBV6-2 or TRBV6-3, with 11 bases fitting TRBD1. With V trimmed by 5 bases and J by 4 bases, 19 bases remained unmatched. This CDR3 spans 19 amino acids. The germline V gene encodes CDR1 MNHEY and CDR2 SVGEGT. CDR3 DNA: TGTGCCAGCAGTACGACCCGCTCTGGACAGGGGGCAGGTAGTTACGAGCAGTACTTC. Amino acid sequence: CASSTTRSGQGAGSYEQYF.

This clonotype was counted at least ten times. This chain links TRBV6-6 with TRBJ1-1; D gene ambiguous. Germline loops: CDR1 MNHNY, CDR2 SVGAGI (reference sequence). V lost 2 bases to trimming and J lost 4 bases, with 11 bases between them. The CDR3 has 14 residues. The CDR3 region is CASSYRGPSTEAFF. CDR3 nucleotides: TGTGCCAGCAGTTACCGGGGTCCTAGCACTGAAGCTTTCTTT.